Listed below are T cell receptor beta chains from one sample, sequenced in a study of shared clonotypes between healthy human individuals. Method: immunoSEQ multiplex PCR; TCRdb's copy keeps in-frame clones and lacks some. The sample has 1.5 million to 2.5 million clones; about 95% are singletons. What was sequenced was naive CD8+ T cells sorted from blood. Receptors originate from a man aged 18 to 29 in good health. CDR3s include the opening cysteine and the closing phenylalanine or tryptophan. D genes are given only for firm matches. Size is stated for part of the rows, as once, few or many counts, or as a class when the clone is expanded.

V	D	size	J	length	CDR3	DNA
TRBV6-5	TRBD2	.	TRBJ2-5	14	CASSYGGEAETQYF	TGTGCCAGCAGTTACGGGGGGGAGGCAGAGACCCAGTACTTC
TRBV2	.	once	TRBJ1-1	12	CASRDPGTEAFF	TGTGCCAGCCGGGACCCTGGGACTGAAGCTTTCTTT
TRBV6-1	.	.	TRBJ2-7	12	CASISPYYEQYF	TGTGCCAGCATATCGCCATACTACGAGCAGTACTTC
TRBV5-6	.	.	TRBJ2-4	14	CASSWGLAKNIQYF	TGTGCCAGCAGCTGGGGACTAGCCAAAAACATTCAGTACTTC
TRBV5-1	.	.	TRBJ2-5	15	CASSPSFGGPETQYF	TGCGCCAGCAGCCCGAGCTTTGGAGGGCCCGAGACCCAGTACTTC
TRBV27	.	.	TRBJ2-6	13	CASSWGGANVLTF	TGTGCCAGCAGTTGGGGTGGCGCCAACGTCCTGACTTTC
TRBV5-1	TRBD1	.	TRBJ2-7	14	CASSTTGGFHEQYF	TGCGCCAGCAGCACGACAGGGGGATTTCACGAGCAGTACTTC
TRBV27	TRBD1	.	TRBJ1-1	14	CASSLTGGNTEAFF	TGTGCCAGCAGTTTGACAGGGGGCAACACTGAAGCTTTCTTT
TRBV7-9	TRBD2	once	TRBJ2-1	14	CASSPHVQGLAEFF	TGTGCCAGCAGCCCCCACGTCCAGGGACTAGCCGAGTTCTTC
TRBV11-2	.	.	TRBJ1-6	17	CASSLVGGTVGNSPLHF	TGTGCCAGCAGCTTAGTGGGGGGGACGGTGGGGAATTCACCCCTCCACTTT
TRBV19	TRBD1	few	TRBJ2-2	15	CASTWRQGMTGELFF	TGTGCCAGTACCTGGAGACAGGGTATGACCGGGGAGCTGTTTTTT
TRBV27	.	.	TRBJ2-3	16	CASSLGGRGLTDTQYF	TGTGCCAGCAGTTTAGGGGGAAGGGGCCTCACAGATACGCAGTATTTT
TRBV4-1	TRBD2	.	TRBJ2-7	15	CASSQDAREDYEQYF	TGCGCCAGCAGCCAAGATGCGCGGGAGGACTACGAGCAGTACTTC
TRBV5-1	TRBD2	.	TRBJ2-1	15	CASSLRAGVYNEQFF	TGCGCCAGCAGCTTGCGAGCGGGAGTATACAATGAGCAGTTCTTC
TRBV7-2	TRBD2	.	TRBJ2-1	18	CASSFPWGRGEPNNEQFF	TGTGCCAGCAGCTTTCCCTGGGGACGGGGGGAGCCCAACAATGAGCAGTTCTTC
TRBV27	.	.	TRBJ2-5	14	CASRPAGTLETQYF	TGTGCCAGCAGGCCCGCGGGGACCCTTGAGACCCAGTACTTC
TRBV5-8	TRBD2	once	TRBJ2-2	15	CASSPLAGATGELFF	TGTGCCAGCAGCCCTTTAGCGGGAGCCACCGGGGAGCTGTTTTTT
TRBV4-1	.	.	TRBJ2-7	15	CASSQVGAGTYEQYF	TGCGCCAGCAGCCAAGTAGGGGCGGGCACCTACGAGCAGTACTTC
TRBV2	TRBD2	.	TRBJ2-7	15	CASSELSGVPYEQYF	TGTGCCAGCAGTGAACTTAGCGGGGTCCCCTACGAGCAGTACTTC
TRBV5-1	TRBD1	once	TRBJ2-7	16	CASSGLGTGPTYEQYF	TGCGCCAGCAGCGGTTTGGGGACAGGGCCGACCTACGAGCAGTACTTC
TRBV28	.	.	TRBJ1-6	15	CASSLDQIDNSPLHF	TGTGCCAGCAGTTTGGATCAGATTGATAATTCACCCCTCCACTTT
TRBV5-4	.	.	TRBJ2-7	13	CASSLGRSYEQYF	TGTGCCAGCAGCTTGGGACGCTCCTACGAGCAGTACTTC
TRBV4-1	.	.	TRBJ2-7	14	CASSLQTLTYEQYF	TGCGCCAGCAGCCTCCAGACATTGACCTACGAGCAGTACTTC
TRBV27	.	.	TRBJ2-7	16	CASSLSGPVPIYEQYF	TGTGCCAGCAGTTTATCCGGACCCGTACCCATCTACGAGCAGTACTTC
TRBV29-1	.	.	TRBJ1-1	11	CSVGVGSEAFF	TGCAGCGTTGGAGTGGGCAGTGAAGCTTTCTTT
TRBV25-1	.	once	TRBJ1-1	14	CASSAGTLGTEAFF	TGTGCCAGCAGTGCCGGGACCTTGGGAACTGAAGCTTTCTTT
TRBV5-5	TRBD1	.	TRBJ2-7	14	CASSFGQGANEQYF	TGTGCCAGCAGCTTCGGACAGGGGGCTAACGAGCAGTACTTC
TRBV2	.	once	TRBJ2-5	13	CASTRGTGETQYF	TGTGCCAGCACCCGGGGGACGGGGGAGACCCAGTACTTC
TRBV15	.	.	TRBJ2-7	17	CATSRDITGTPRYEQYF	TGTGCCACCAGCAGAGACATTACCGGGACTCCCCGCTACGAGCAGTACTTC
TRBV30	.	.	TRBJ2-7	13	CASAGGLSYEQYF	TGTGCCTCAGCTGGGGGGTTATCCTACGAGCAGTACTTC
TRBV5-4	.	.	TRBJ2-7	13	CASSPPGSYEQYF	TGTGCCAGCAGCCCCCCGGGCTCCTACGAGCAGTACTTC
TRBV30	TRBD2	.	TRBJ2-5	17	CAWSVLEYPPGGEAQYF	TGTGCCTGGAGTGTACTGGAGTATCCCCCCGGGGGGGAGGCCCAGTACTTC
TRBV28	.	.	TRBJ2-3	15	CASSLFGGGTDTQYF	TGTGCCAGCAGTTTATTCGGGGGCGGCACAGATACGCAGTATTTT
TRBV19	.	.	TRBJ2-3	14	CASSPGQYTDTQYF	TGTGCCAGTAGCCCGGGACAATACACAGATACGCAGTATTTT
TRBV7-9	.	.	TRBJ1-3	15	CASSPPGSSGNTIYF	TGTGCCAGCAGCCCCCCTGGTAGCTCTGGAAACACCATATATTTT
TRBV6-1	.	.	TRBJ2-1	12	CASSESDNEQFF	TGTGCCAGCAGTGAATCAGACAATGAGCAGTTCTTC
TRBV27	.	.	TRBJ1-1	14	CASSFDRLNTEAFF	TGTGCCAGCAGTTTTGACAGACTGAACACTGAAGCTTTCTTT
TRBV28	.	.	TRBJ2-2	15	CASSLRQLYTGELFF	TGTGCCAGCAGTTTAAGGCAGTTATACACCGGGGAGCTGTTTTTT
TRBV7-9	TRBD1	.	TRBJ2-1	17	CASSPRVDRVSYNEQFF	TGTGCCAGCAGCCCCCGTGTGGACAGGGTGTCCTACAATGAGCAGTTCTTC
TRBV27	.	.	TRBJ1-1	14	CASSFHRLNTEAFF	TGTGCCAGCAGTTTCCATCGGCTGAACACTGAAGCTTTCTTT
TRBV7-9	TRBD1	.	TRBJ1-6	15	CASSLVQGDNSPLHF	TGTGCCAGCAGCTTAGTACAGGGGGATAATTCACCCCTCCACTTT
TRBV9	.	.	TRBJ2-5	14	CASSSRVGRETQYF	TGTGCCAGCAGCTCCCGAGTGGGCCGAGAGACCCAGTACTTC
TRBV6-1	.	.	TRBJ1-6	13	CASSGTGNSPLHF	TGTGCCAGCTCGGGGACGGGCAATTCACCCCTCCACTTT
TRBV18	.	few	TRBJ1-2	14	CASSPARQLYGYTF	TGTGCCAGCTCACCGGCCCGACAGCTCTATGGCTACACCTTC
TRBV5-4	TRBD1	.	TRBJ2-7	13	CASSGGQSYEQYF	TGTGCCAGCAGCGGGGGACAGAGCTACGAGCAGTACTTC
TRBV10-3	TRBD1	.	TRBJ2-1	13	CAIGTGEWNEQFF	TGTGCCATCGGGACAGGGGAATGGAATGAGCAGTTCTTC
TRBV30	.	.	TRBJ1-2	13	CACHTLANYGYTF	TGTGCCTGCCACACACTTGCTAACTATGGCTACACCTTC
TRBV4-1	TRBD1	.	TRBJ1-5	16	CASSQEPQGAAQPQHF	TGCGCCAGCAGCCAAGAACCACAGGGGGCGGCTCAGCCCCAGCATTTT
TRBV9	.	few	TRBJ1-1	14	CASSVGQVNTEAFF	TGTGCCAGCAGCGTAGGACAGGTGAACACTGAAGCTTTCTTT
TRBV9	.	.	TRBJ2-5	14	CASSVGSYQETQYF	TGTGCCAGCAGCGTAGGGTCTTACCAAGAGACCCAGTACTTC
TRBV5-6	TRBD1	few	TRBJ1-2	13	CASSLGDSYGYTF	TGTGCCAGCAGCTTGGGGGACAGCTATGGCTACACCTTC
TRBV5-1	.	.	TRBJ2-7	13	CASSPAMGYEQYF	TGCGCCAGCAGCCCTGCGATGGGCTACGAGCAGTACTTC
TRBV5-6	TRBD1	.	TRBJ2-5	14	CAWSGRGSWETQYF	TGTGCCTGGAGCGGCAGGGGGTCTTGGGAGACCCAGTACTTC
TRBV29-1	.	.	TRBJ2-2	11	CSVDNTGELFF	TGCAGCGTTGATAACACCGGGGAGCTGTTTTTT
TRBV7-8	TRBD2	.	TRBJ2-3	17	CASSSWGLAPRTDTQYF	TGTGCCAGCAGCTCCTGGGGACTAGCGCCTCGAACAGATACGCAGTATTTT
TRBV11-2	TRBD2	once	TRBJ2-3	16	CASSSGLAVLADTQYF	TGTGCCAGCAGCTCGGGACTAGCAGTTCTGGCAGATACGCAGTATTTT
TRBV9	.	.	TRBJ2-7	17	CASSVGGVDTGSYEQYF	TGTGCCAGCAGCGTAGGGGGTGTGGACACAGGCTCCTACGAGCAGTACTTC